This TCR beta chain emerged from a study of T cell clonality in common variable immunodeficiency. There are 14 residues in the CDR3. Germline assignment: CDR1 DFQATT and CDR2 SNEGSKA (reference sequence). Trimming shortened V by 0 bases and J by 1 base, and 9 bases separated the two germline ends. Findings and caveats of the study: In common variable immunodeficiency, TCR beta chains reportedly carried fewer deletions and N-nucleotide insertions.

Measured with immunoSEQ multiplex PCR; TCRdb has only the in-frame clones, and not every one. Listed for the sample are some 11,000 clones, none seen a single time. This clone appeared a few times. Its antigen is still unknown. The read ends 3 residues early relative to the CDR3; the germline J gene fills the gap. Both groups were predominantly of Caucasian heritage. The specimen sequenced was peripheral blood mononuclear cells. V gene TRBV20-1 combines with J gene TRBJ1-1; no clear D. This TCR was recovered from a human donor with common variable immunodeficiency. The part of the CDR3 DNA that was read is TGCAGTGCTAGAGATGGCAGAACGAACACTGAA. As protein: CSARDGRTNTE. The CDR3 in full is CSARDGRTNTEAFF.